The 25 T cell receptor beta chains below all came from one sample that was sequenced in a study of prognosis after radiotherapy for stage I lung cancer. Template was genomic DNA; TCR beta CDR3 amplified in two multiplex PCR rounds. The authors ran first-round PCR with primers specific to each TRBV and TRBJ gene. From the multiplex PCR reads, TCRdb called clonotypes with MiXCR, one entry per CDR3 protein. This sample has around 19,000 distinct CDR3 sequences, with roughly half found just once. The sample was PBMCs, taken before or after stereotactic body radiation therapy (not recorded which). Source of these receptors: a donor at least 50 years old with non-small cell lung cancer.

The CDR3 spells CASSRLAGGPGTGELFF. DNA for the CDR3: TGTGCCAGCAGCCGCTTGGCGGGAGGGCCTGGCACCGGGGAGCTGTTTTTT. The chain links TRBV11-2 to TRBJ2-2; 9 nucleotides align to TRBD2. The germline V gene encodes CDR1 SGHAT and CDR2 FQNNGV. Trimming took 5 bases from V and 4 from J; bases not matched to a gene: 11. The length of the CDR3 is 17 residues.

A note on this clonotype: It may be a read error: a sequence one base away is much more abundant. V gene TRBV5-5 combines with J gene TRBJ1-1; 7 positions agree with TRBD1. The CDR3 runs to 13 residues. The ends lost 9 bases at V and 4 bases at J; junction bases unmatched: 9. The germline V gene encodes CDR1 SGHKS and CDR2 YYEKEE (reference sequence). This CDR3 is CANQKRQGTEAFF. The CDR3 DNA follows: TGTGCCAACCAAAAGAGACAGGGCACTGAAGCTTTCTTT.

In its sample, this clonotype was seen many times. This sequence joins TRBV28 and TRBJ2-1; D gene uncertain. Germline V CDR1 and CDR2: MDHEN, SYDVKM. Deletions cut 3 bases from V and 8 bases from J, with 14 bases between. This CDR3 comprises 14 residues. DNA of the CDR3: TGTGCCAGCAGTTTTCCCTCGTTGTCGGATGAGCAGTTCTTC. Protein sequence: CASSFPSLSDEQFF.

This clonotype was seen at least ten times. The chain employs TRBV7-2 and TRBJ1-2, with D perhaps matching TRBD1 (6 bases). Germline V gene data show CDR1 as SGHTA and CDR2 as FQGNSA. With 2 bases removed from V and 1 base from J, the gap between germline ends came to 11 bases. The CDR3 is 15 amino acids. The CDR3 DNA reads TGTGCCAGCAGCTTATGGGGGGGCGGTAACTATGGCTACACCTTC. Its translation is CASSLWGGGNYGYTF.

This clonotype has ten or more counts. The chain carries TRBV5-5 and TRBJ1-2, with 7 bases aligning to TRBD1. The CDR3 contains 13 residues. V shed 2 bases and J 7 bases; nucleotides not matched to a gene: 5. The germline V gene encodes CDR1 SGHKS and CDR2 YYEKEE (reference sequence). CDR3 protein: CASSFGTATGYTF. The CDR3 DNA follows: TGTGCCAGCAGCTTCGGGACAGCGACTGGCTACACCTTC.

This clonotype has ten or more counts. The chain links TRBV7-6 to TRBJ1-3; D not certain. Germline V gene sequence: CDR1 SGHVS, CDR2 FNYEAQ. Trimming removed 2 bases from V and 4 bases from J, with 6 bases in between. The length of the CDR3 is 13 residues. The CDR3 sequence is CASSLSRGNTIYF. DNA of the CDR3: TGTGCCAGCAGCTTATCCCGGGGAAACACCATATATTTT.

As concerns this clonotype: The missing conserved phenylalanine or tryptophan at the end of this CDR3 makes a read error likely. The chain uses TRBV30 and TRBJ1-5; TRBD1 aligns across 9 bases. Losses at the gene ends were 0 bases for V and 4 bases for J; bases not matched to a gene: 10. The CDR3 extends over 17 amino acids. CDR1 GTSNPN and CDR2 SVGIG come from the germline V gene (reference sequence). The CDR3 reads CAWSVGTGSVGNQPQHS. CDR3 coding DNA: TGTGCCTGGAGTGTAGGGACAGGGAGCGTGGGGAATCAGCCCCAGCATTCT.

The genes are TRBV27 and TRBJ1-5, with 7 bases aligning to TRBD1. The V gene end was trimmed by 5 bases and the J gene end by 11 bases; junction bases not matched to a gene: 12. In germline, CDR1 is MNHEY, CDR2 SMNVEV (reference sequence). The CDR3 spans 14 residues. The CDR3 here is CASSLQGRDETQHF. The CDR3 region has the DNA TGTGCCAGCAGTCTACAGGGGAGGGATGAGACCCAGCATTTT.

This clonotype was seen a handful of times. A clone one base away is much larger, so this may be a read error. V and J are TRBV15 and TRBJ2-1; D remains unclear. V dropped 3 bases and J dropped 6 bases, with 6 bases sitting between them. The CDR3 covers 12 residues. Per the germline V gene, CDR1 is LNHNV and CDR2 is YYDKDF (reference sequence). The CDR3 protein is CATSSIFNEQFF. For the CDR3, the DNA is TGTGCCACCAGCAGCATCTTCAATGAGCAGTTCTTC. Filled out from reference TRBV15 and TRBJ2-1, the complete variable domain reads DAMVIQNPRYQVTQFGKPVTLSCSQTLNHNVMYWYQQKSSQAPKLLFHYYDKDFNNEADTPDNFQSRRPNTSFCFLDIRSPGLGDTAMYLCATSSIFNEQFFGPGTRLTVL.

The chain has TRBV6-2 or TRBV6-3 and TRBJ1-5; D is undetermined. CDR3 length: 15 amino acids. The germline CDR1 and CDR2 sequences are MNHEY and SVGEGT. V shed 8 bases and J shed 1 base, with 15 bases lying between them. In DNA, the CDR3 is TGTGCCAGCGGTGGGGTGGGGAGGAGCAATCAGCCCCAGCATTTT. Translated: CASGGVGRSNQPQHF.

This clonotype was found many times. The rearrangement uses TRBV5-4 and TRBJ1-1, with a possible D match to TRBD1 (5 bases). V was pared by 4 bases and J by 3 bases, with 13 bases between. This CDR3 region has 14 residues. From germline, CDR1 is SGHNT and CDR2 YYREEE (reference sequence). Here the CDR3 reads CASSATGVDTEAFF. CDR3 sequence (DNA): TGTGCCAGCAGCGCGACGGGGGTCGACACTGAAGCTTTCTTT.

The gene calls are TRBV18 and TRBJ2-7; TRBD1 agrees at 11 bases. The CDR3 has 14 residues. Trimming removed 3 bases from V and 6 bases from J; junction bases left unmatched: 4. CDR1 and CDR2 (germline): KGHSH, LQKENI. The CDR3 protein is CASSPGTGGSEQYF. For the CDR3, the DNA is TGTGCCAGCTCACCGGGGACAGGGGGGAGCGAGCAGTACTTC.

About this clonotype: A much larger clone is a single base away; this may be a read error. This chain links TRBV9 with TRBJ2-2; tentative D call: TRBD2 (6 bases). CDR3 length: 14 residues. Germline CDR1 and CDR2: SGDLS and YYNGEE. Between the trimmed V and J ends, which lost 4 bases and 9 bases, there was a span of 16 bases. This CDR3 is CASSKGGEPWELFF. DNA for the CDR3: TGTGCCAGCAGCAAAGGAGGGGAGCCCTGGGAGCTGTTTTTT. Full variable domain (outside the CDR3, taken from reference TRBV9 and TRBJ2-2): DSGVTQTPKHLITATGQRVTLRCSPRSGDLSVYWYQQSLDQGLQFLIQYYNGEERAKGNILERFSAQQFPDLHSELNLSSLELGDSALYFCASSKGGEPWELFFGEGSRLTVL.

Many counts were recorded for this clonotype. This chain links TRBV9 with TRBJ2-7; 8 bases fit TRBD2. The germline CDR1 and CDR2 sequences are SGDLS and YYNGEE. V lost 0 bases and J lost 3; bases outside the gene matches: 5. This CDR3 comprises 15 residues. The CDR3 loop is CASSVAAGEFYEQYF. The CDR3, as DNA: TGTGCCAGCAGCGTAGCAGCGGGAGAGTTCTACGAGCAGTACTTC.

V and J are TRBV12-3 or TRBV12-4 and TRBJ2-2, with D uncertain. Trimming removed 6 bases at V and 4 bases at J, with 15 bases between. This CDR3 is built from 15 residues. CDR3 nucleotides: TGTGCCAGCAGACCTCTAACCCCGGGCACCGGGGAGCTGTTTTTT. Amino acids: CASRPLTPGTGELFF.

The chain recombines TRBV12-3 or TRBV12-4 with TRBJ2-2, with 7 bases lining up with TRBD2. CDR3 size: 14 residues. With 3 bases clipped from V and 11 bases from J, the junction kept 9 bases outside the gene matches. As DNA, the CDR3 is TGTGCCAGCAGTTTGGTCGGGAGGACCTGTGAGCTGTTTTTT. Residues: CASSLVGRTCELFF.

V is TRBV12-3 or TRBV12-4 and J is TRBJ2-1; D possibly matches TRBD1 or TRBD2 (5 bases each). There are 13 residues in the CDR3. Trimming removed 8 bases at V and 12 bases at J, with 20 bases between. Written as DNA, the CDR3 is TGTGCCAGCCGCTGGGCGTCGGGAAGGGGGCAGTTCTTC. As protein: CASRWASGRGQFF.

This rearrangement joins TRBV6-1 to TRBJ2-2; 9 nucleotides agree with TRBD2. The CDR3 has 16 amino acids. The junction had 12 bases not matched to a gene; V was cut back by 7 bases and J by 6 bases. In germline, CDR1 is MNHNS, CDR2 SASEGT. CDR3 in DNA: TGTGCCAGCATTTGGGCGGGAGGGCAAAGGGCCGGGGAGCTGTTTTTT. Its protein is CASIWAGGQRAGELFF.

Comment on this clonotype: A read error may account for a junction end that differs from germline. This chain connects TRBV5-1 to TRBJ2-7; 8 nucleotides line up with TRBD1. In germline, CDR1 is SGHRS, CDR2 YFSETQ. The CDR3 consists of 15 residues. The CDR3 region is CASSLSNRGKNEQCF. In DNA form, the CDR3 reads TGCGCCAGCAGCCTGAGTAACAGGGGGAAAAACGAGCAGTGCTTC. Full variable domain (remainder filled in from reference TRBV5-1 and TRBJ2-7): KAGVTQTPRYLIKTRGQQVTLSCSPISGHRSVSWYQQTPGQGLQFLFEYFSETQRNKGNFPGRFSGRQFSNSRSEMNVSTLELGDSALYLCASSLSNRGKNEQCFGPGTRLTVT.

In its sample, this clonotype is medium-sized (0.01 to 0.1%). The chain is built from TRBV7-2 and TRBJ2-1; D is unclear. V shed 0 bases and J shed 4 bases, with 7 bases lying between them. In germline, CDR1 is SGHTA, CDR2 FQGNSA. The CDR3 runs 14 residues. The CDR3 loop reads CASSLAGGYNEQFF. In DNA form, the CDR3 reads TGTGCCAGCAGCTTAGCGGGCGGATACAATGAGCAGTTCTTC.

The chain links TRBV7-8 to TRBJ1-4; possibly TRBD1 for D (6 bases). This CDR3 has 16 amino acids. The V gene lost 3 bases and the J gene lost 4 bases, with 15 bases spanning the gap. The germline gives CDR1 SGHVS, CDR2 FQNEAQ. The CDR3 region has the DNA TGTGCCAGCAGCTTGCGATGGGGGGCCGTTAATGAAAAACTGTTTTTT. It translates to CASSLRWGAVNEKLFF.

This clonotype was counted at least ten times. The chain carries TRBV19 and TRBJ1-1, with TRBD1 as a possible D gene (5 bases). Germline values: CDR1 LNHDA, CDR2 SQIVND (reference sequence). The V gene lost 6 bases and the J gene lost 8 bases, with 13 bases spanning the gap. This CDR3 contains 12 residues. The CDR3 reads CASSLIGAEAFF. Here the CDR3 DNA reads TGTGCCAGTAGCCTTATCGGGGCGGAAGCTTTCTTT.

The CDR3 region has the DNA TGTGCCAGCATCTCGGGGGGAGCGGGAAGTCAGCAGTACTTC. Protein sequence: CASISGGAGSQQYF. The V call is TRBV11-2, the J call TRBJ2-7, with 7 bases lining up with TRBD2. This CDR3 region has 14 residues. The germline gives CDR1 SGHAT, CDR2 FQNNGV. V lost 7 bases and J lost 8; bases outside the gene matches: 14. The complete variable domain, with remaining parts taken from reference TRBV11-2 and TRBJ2-7, reads EAGVAQSPRYKIIEKRQSVAFWCNPISGHATLYWYQQILGQGPKLLIQFQNNGVVDDSQLPKDRFSAERLKGVDSTLKIQPAKLEDSAVYLCASISGGAGSQQYFGPGTRLTVT.

This clonotype has at least ten counts. The genes are TRBV5-1 and TRBJ2-2; 8 bases line up with TRBD2. Germline-derived CDR1 and CDR2 are SGHRS and YFSETQ. V lost 6 bases and J lost 7; bases outside the gene matches: 11. The CDR3 runs to 15 residues. CDR3 in amino acids: CASTQVAGPGGELFF. The CDR3, as DNA: TGCGCCAGCACCCAAGTAGCGGGACCGGGCGGGGAGCTGTTTTTT.

Regarding this clonotype: This could be a read error, since a much larger clone is one nucleotide away. The chain uses TRBV6-1 and TRBJ1-1; maybe TRBD1 (5 bases). CDR1 is MNHNS and CDR2 is SASEGT in the germline V gene. This CDR3 comprises 15 residues. The germline V and J ends were trimmed by 10 bases and 3 bases, with 21 bases remaining between them. CDR3 sequence: CAIWGLGAGDTEAFF. CDR3 bases: TGTGCCATCTGGGGATTAGGGGCGGGGGACACTGAAGCTTTCTTT.